Listed below are T cell receptor beta chains from one sample, sequenced in a study of early T cells in non-severe SARS-CoV-2 infection. A single record per CDR3 protein comes from TCRdb applying MiXCR to the 5' RACE reads. This repertoire shows 100,000 to 140,000 distinct CDR3 sequences, over 8.5% found once; its top ten account for approximately 7.3%. The sample consisted of whole blood. The source of these receptors is an adult who was a healthcare worker with PCR-confirmed SARS-CoV-2 infection or an uninfected control (not recorded which). The CDR3 runs from the conserved cysteine through the conserved F or W. D genes are given only for firm matches. Size is omitted from some rows. Given values are once, few, many or a class for expanded clones.

TRBJ2-7	TRBV12-3/TRBV12-4	few	-	CASRGRVYEQYF	TGTGCCAGCAGGGGCAGGGTCTACGAGCAGTACTTC
TRBJ2-7	TRBV12-3/TRBV12-4	many	-	CASTTGDTYEQYF	TGTGCCAGCACCACGGGAGACACCTACGAGCAGTACTTC
TRBJ2-2	TRBV20-1	many	TRBD1	CSAAQGDRRTGELFF	TGCAGTGCTGCCCAGGGGGACAGACGGACCGGGGAGCTGTTTTTT
TRBJ2-5	TRBV7-9	few	-	CASSYGPSAQETQYF	TGTGCCAGCAGCTACGGACCTAGCGCCCAAGAGACCCAGTACTTC
TRBJ2-4	TRBV28	-	-	CASSLGFKNIQYF	TGTGCCAGCAGTTTAGGTTTCAAAAACATTCAGTACTTC
TRBJ1-4	TRBV5-6	many	TRBD1	CASSLRGRNEKLFF	TGTGCCAGCAGCTTGAGGGGGCGCAATGAAAAACTGTTTTTT
TRBJ2-2	TRBV7-9	many	-	CASSHRQASNTGELFF	TGTGCCAGCAGCCACCGACAGGCCTCGAACACCGGGGAGCTGTTTTTT
TRBJ2-3	TRBV7-6	-	TRBD2	CASSLEVGLARSTDTQYF	TGTGCCAGCAGCTTAGAAGTCGGACTAGCGAGGAGCACAGATACGCAGTATTTT
TRBJ2-3	TRBV29-1	many	-	CSVRGTNTDTQYF	TGCAGCGTCCGGGGGACAAACACAGATACGCAGTATTTT
TRBJ1-4	TRBV12-3/TRBV12-4	-	-	CASSLGTVEKLFF	TGTGCCAGCAGTTTAGGGACAGTCGAAAAACTGTTTTTT
TRBJ1-5	TRBV6-5	many	-	CASSYSRGQPQHF	TGTGCCAGCAGTTACTCTAGGGGCCAGCCCCAGCATTTT
TRBJ2-1	TRBV11-2	many	-	CASRSLNPKQFF	TGTGCCAGCAGATCTCTCAACCCGAAGCAGTTCTTC
TRBJ1-6	TRBV6-2/TRBV6-3	many	TRBD1	CASTRRTGMTPLHF	TGTGCCAGCACCAGGAGGACAGGGATGACACCCCTCCACTTT
TRBJ2-7	TRBV5-6	many	TRBD1	CASSKETGTGYYEQYF	TGTGCCAGCAGCAAAGAAACCGGGACAGGGTATTACGAGCAGTACTTC
TRBJ1-2	TRBV4-1	few	-	CASSQDPGSGYTF	TGCGCCAGCAGCCAAGACCCAGGATCTGGCTACACCTTC
TRBJ2-6	TRBV18	many	-	CASSGQPTGANVLTF	TGTGCCAGCTCCGGCCAGCCAACTGGGGCCAACGTCCTGACTTTC
TRBJ1-6	TRBV5-1	-	TRBD1	CASSFSGQDNSPLHF	TGCGCCAGCAGCTTTTCGGGACAGGATAATTCACCCCTCCACTTT
TRBJ2-7	TRBV28	-	TRBD1	CASRGPGQGLYEQYF	TGTGCCAGCCGTGGCCCCGGACAGGGTCTCTACGAGCAGTACTTC
TRBJ2-7	TRBV20-1	-	TRBD1	CSASSPGQGTYEQYF	TGCAGTGCTTCAAGCCCGGGACAGGGAACATACGAGCAGTACTTC
TRBJ1-6	TRBV4-3	many	TRBD1	CASSQDPRTGMDNSPLHF	TGCGCCAGCAGCCAAGATCCAAGGACAGGGATGGATAATTCACCCCTCCACTTT
TRBJ1-2	TRBV4-3	many	-	CASSQDLPLLRGSNYGYTF	TGCGCCAGCAGCCAAGATTTGCCCCTTTTGCGGGGAAGCAACTATGGCTACACCTTC
TRBJ2-1	TRBV20-1	many	-	CSARGSFFNEQFF	TGCAGTGCTAGAGGCTCTTTTTTTAATGAGCAGTTCTTC
TRBJ2-3	TRBV7-2	many	TRBD2	CASSPTSGITDTQYF	TGTGCCAGCAGCCCTACTAGCGGGATCACAGATACGCAGTATTTT
TRBJ2-1	TRBV20-1	many	-	CSASPEQFF	TGCAGTGCGTCACCGGAGCAGTTCTTC
TRBJ2-4	TRBV2	few	-	CASSDEGTSKNIQYF	TGTGCCAGCAGTGATGAGGGGACGTCCAAAAACATTCAGTACTTC
TRBJ2-3	TRBV5-4	-	-	CASSFGHGSTDTQYF	TGTGCCAGCAGCTTCGGGCACGGCAGCACAGATACGCAGTATTTT
TRBJ2-2	TRBV7-9	many	-	CASSHRFGDTGELFF	TGTGCCAGCAGCCATCGGTTCGGGGACACCGGGGAGCTGTTTTTT
TRBJ2-1	TRBV29-1	-	-	CSVGVRDYNEQFF	TGCAGCGTTGGAGTCAGGGACTACAATGAGCAGTTCTTC
TRBJ1-2	TRBV5-1	few	-	CASSLGNGMDYGYTF	TGCGCCAGCAGCTTGGGAAACGGGATGGACTATGGCTACACCTTC
TRBJ2-1	TRBV10-3	-	TRBD2	CATSGSAYNEQFF	TGTGCCACTAGCGGGAGTGCCTACAATGAGCAGTTCTTC
TRBJ2-1	TRBV12-3/TRBV12-4	few	-	CASSFPTRRPRNNEQFF	TGTGCCAGCAGTTTCCCTACACGACGGCCACGAAACAATGAGCAGTTCTTC
TRBJ2-1	TRBV19	few	TRBD2	CASMGTSGTDEQFF	TGTGCCAGTATGGGGACTAGCGGGACCGATGAGCAGTTCTTC
TRBJ2-5	TRBV28	few	-	CASSFRGGTQYF	TGTGCCAGCAGTTTCAGGGGGGGGACCCAGTACTTC
TRBJ2-7	TRBV27	few	-	CASSYDAHYEQYF	TGTGCCAGCAGTTATGACGCCCACTACGAGCAGTACTTC
TRBJ1-3	TRBV19	many	-	CASSMGLAVDSSGNTIYF	TGTGCCAGTAGTATGGGCCTTGCGGTTGACAGCTCTGGAAACACCATATATTTT
TRBJ1-2	TRBV7-2	-	-	CASSHEGTYGYTF	TGTGCCAGCAGCCATGAAGGGACCTATGGCTACACCTTC
TRBJ1-2	TRBV15	many	-	CATSRDMRVYGYTF	TGTGCCACCAGCAGAGATATGAGGGTCTACGGCTACACCTTC
TRBJ1-4	TRBV7-8	-	-	CASSFRGGNEKLFF	TGTGCCAGCAGCTTTAGGGGCGGCAATGAAAAACTGTTTTTT
TRBJ2-3	TRBV7-2	many	-	CASSLEGVGADTQYF	TGTGCCAGCAGCTTAGAGGGTGTAGGAGCAGATACGCAGTATTTT
TRBJ2-2	TRBV20-1	many	TRBD1	CSATRTGNTGELFF	TGCAGTGCTACGAGGACAGGGAACACCGGGGAGCTGTTTTTT
TRBJ2-2	TRBV19	many	TRBD2	CASSTAGLADGELFF	TGTGCCAGTAGTACGGCGGGACTAGCGGACGGGGAGCTGTTTTTT
TRBJ2-7	TRBV10-2	-	TRBD2	CASSEPVMTSDEQYF	TGCGCCAGCAGTGAGCCGGTCATGACTAGCGACGAGCAGTACTTC
TRBJ2-3	TRBV28	-	-	CASRTTDYPTDTQYF	TGTGCCAGCAGGACCACCGACTATCCCACAGATACGCAGTATTTT
TRBJ2-1	TRBV12-3/TRBV12-4	-	-	CASSFTLTRTHYNEQFF	TGTGCCAGCAGTTTCACTCTCACGAGGACTCACTACAATGAGCAGTTCTTC
TRBJ2-1	TRBV7-2	many	-	CASSLGWGTYNEQFF	TGTGCCAGCAGCTTAGGGTGGGGTACCTACAATGAGCAGTTCTTC
TRBJ2-1	TRBV6-2/TRBV6-3	many	-	CASSYRDSYFVEQFF	TGTGCCAGCAGTTACCGGGACTCGTACTTTGTTGAGCAGTTCTTC
TRBJ2-2	TRBV7-2	many	TRBD2	CASSLDASGRGETGELFF	TGTGCCAGCAGCTTAGACGCTAGCGGGAGAGGTGAAACCGGGGAGCTGTTTTTT
TRBJ2-3	TRBV11-2	-	-	CVSSSIRGKMTDTQYF	TGTGTCAGCAGCAGCATTAGGGGGAAGATGACAGATACGCAGTATTTT
TRBJ2-5	TRBV7-2	-	-	CASFQGGEETQYF	TGTGCCAGCTTTCAAGGGGGGGAAGAGACCCAGTACTTC
TRBJ2-7	TRBV3-1	few	-	CASSQVGHEQYF	TGTGCCAGCAGCCAAGTGGGCCACGAGCAGTACTTC
TRBJ2-5	TRBV29-1	-	TRBD2	CSALAGAKEETQYF	TGCAGCGCCCTAGCGGGAGCCAAGGAAGAGACCCAGTACTTC
TRBJ2-1	TRBV4-1	many	TRBD1	CASSQARGTANEQFF	TGCGCCAGCAGCCAAGCCAGGGGGACGGCGAATGAGCAGTTCTTC
TRBJ1-6	TRBV20-1	few	TRBD1	CSARDPQEATGEWNSPLHF	TGCAGTGCTAGAGATCCACAGGAAGCCACAGGGGAATGGAATTCACCCCTCCACTTT
TRBJ1-2	TRBV6-1	few	-	CASSEWGGYGYTF	TGTGCCAGCAGTGAATGGGGGGGCTATGGCTACACCTTC
TRBJ2-7	TRBV28	-	-	CAIEPRTETYEQYF	TGTGCCATCGAACCTCGGACAGAGACCTACGAGCAGTACTTC